This T cell receptor beta chain was captured by sequencing in a study of blood T cell repertoires in COVID-19. Turning to the study itself: T cells, B-cell-depleted T cells, or PBMCs supplied cDNA or gDNA.

The V gene's germline CDR1 is SEHNR and CDR2 FQNEAQ (reference sequence). The CDR3 has 13 residues. Trimming shortened V by 1 base and J by 7 bases, and 7 bases separated the two germline ends. In the authors' workflow: Amplification of reference gene primers provided the estimated nucleated cell counts. Profiled with immunoSEQ multiplex PCR; TCRdb holds only in-frame clones, not every one. For V, J and clone size, that table is used; D and trimming come from the DNA. Of 88,000 or so clones in the sample, over 70% were seen once. This clone came up a few times. Sample: peripheral blood. The chain couples TRBV7-9 to TRBJ1-4, with D unresolved. The receptor comes from a man older than 75 with acute or convalescent COVID-19. Here the CDR3 reads CASSLDWSEKLFF. CDR3 coding DNA: TGTGCCAGCAGCTTAGACTGGAGTGAAAAACTGTTTTTT.